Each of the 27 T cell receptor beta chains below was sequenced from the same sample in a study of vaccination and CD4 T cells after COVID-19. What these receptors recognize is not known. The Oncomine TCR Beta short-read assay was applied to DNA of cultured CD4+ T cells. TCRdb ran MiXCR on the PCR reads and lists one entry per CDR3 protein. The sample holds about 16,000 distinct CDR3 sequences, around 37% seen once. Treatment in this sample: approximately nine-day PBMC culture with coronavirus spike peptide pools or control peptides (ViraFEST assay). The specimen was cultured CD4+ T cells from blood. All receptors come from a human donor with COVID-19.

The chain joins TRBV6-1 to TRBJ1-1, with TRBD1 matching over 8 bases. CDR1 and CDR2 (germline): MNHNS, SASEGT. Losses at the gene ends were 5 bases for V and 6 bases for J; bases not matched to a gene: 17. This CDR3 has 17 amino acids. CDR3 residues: CASSRQGSRGKGAEAFF. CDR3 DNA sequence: TGTGCCAGCAGTAGACAGGGGAGTCGCGGGAAAGGGGCTGAAGCTTTCTTT.

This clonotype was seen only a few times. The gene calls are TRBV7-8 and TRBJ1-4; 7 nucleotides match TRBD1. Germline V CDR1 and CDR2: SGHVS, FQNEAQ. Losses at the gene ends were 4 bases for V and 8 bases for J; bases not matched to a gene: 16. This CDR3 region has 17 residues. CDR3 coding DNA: TGTGCCAGCAGCTCCCCTCCCGGGACAGTCTCGGGGGAAAAACTGTTTTTT. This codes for CASSSPPGTVSGEKLFF.

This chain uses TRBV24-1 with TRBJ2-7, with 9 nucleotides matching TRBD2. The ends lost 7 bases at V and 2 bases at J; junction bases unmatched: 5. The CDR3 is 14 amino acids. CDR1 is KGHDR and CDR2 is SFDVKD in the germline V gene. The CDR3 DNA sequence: TGTGCCACCAGCGGGGCGGGGGGGCCCTACGAGCAGTACTTC. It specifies CATSGAGGPYEQYF.

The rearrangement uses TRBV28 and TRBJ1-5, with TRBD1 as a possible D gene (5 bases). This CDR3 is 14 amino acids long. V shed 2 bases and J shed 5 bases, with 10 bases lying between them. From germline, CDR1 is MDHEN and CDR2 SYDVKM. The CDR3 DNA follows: TGTGCCAGCAGTTTAATACAGGACCATCAGCCCCAGCATTTT. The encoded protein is CASSLIQDHQPQHF. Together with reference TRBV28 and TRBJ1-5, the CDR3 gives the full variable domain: DVKVTQSSRYLVKRTGEKVFLECVQDMDHENMFWYRQDPGLGLRLIYFSYDVKMKEKGDIPEGYSVSREKKERFSLILESASTNQTSMYLCASSLIQDHQPQHFGDGTRLSIL.

CDR3 nucleotides: TGTGCCAGCAGTCCAAGGGGGGGACGCACTGAAGCTTTCTTT. As protein: CASSPRGGRTEAFF. J is TRBJ1-1 and V is TRBV5-4; D is possibly TRBD1 (6 bases). There are 14 residues in the CDR3. Germline V gene sequence: CDR1 SGHNT, CDR2 YYREEE (reference sequence). V was clipped by 5 bases and J by 4 bases, with 15 bases between them. Full variable domain (missing parts from reference TRBV5-4 and TRBJ1-1): ETGVTQSPTHLIKTRGQQVTLRCSSQSGHNTVSWYQQALGQGPQFIFQYYREEENGRGNFPPRFSGLQFPNYSSELNVNALELDDSALYLCASSPRGGRTEAFFGQGTRLTVV.

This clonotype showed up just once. CDR3 DNA: TGTGCCTGGAGTGTTCGCCTAGCCTACGAGCAGTACTTC. Translating it yields CAWSVRLAYEQYF. The chain joins TRBV30 to TRBJ2-7, with unresolved D. This CDR3 is built from 13 residues. V was trimmed by 0 bases and J by 2 bases, leaving 8 bases between them. Germline lookup yields CDR1 GTSNPN and CDR2 SVGIG (reference sequence).

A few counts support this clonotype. The CDR3 nucleotides read TGTGCCAGCAGTCCCACAGGGAGGTCAGATACGCAGTATTTT. This codes for CASSPTGRSDTQYF. The genes are TRBV7-2 and TRBJ2-3; D possibly uses TRBD1 or TRBD2 (6 bases each). This CDR3 comprises 14 residues. From germline, CDR1 is SGHTA and CDR2 FQGNSA. Trimming removed 6 bases from V and 4 bases from J, with 14 bases in between.

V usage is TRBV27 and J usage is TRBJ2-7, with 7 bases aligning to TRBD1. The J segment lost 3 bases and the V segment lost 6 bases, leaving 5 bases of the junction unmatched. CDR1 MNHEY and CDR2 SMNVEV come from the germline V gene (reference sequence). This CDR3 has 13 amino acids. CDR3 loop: CASRRQGIYEQYF. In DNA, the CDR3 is TGTGCCAGCAGGAGACAGGGAATCTACGAGCAGTACTTC.

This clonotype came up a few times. The CDR3 DNA reads as TGTGCCAGCAGTGAAAGGACAGGGGGCGCCGGGCCCCTCCACTTT. Its translation: CASSERTGGAGPLHF. This chain uses TRBV6-1 with TRBJ1-6; 11 positions match TRBD1. The J segment lost 13 bases and the V segment lost 2 bases, leaving 7 bases of the junction unmatched. CDR1 is MNHNS, CDR2 SASEGT, per germline. The CDR3 extends over 15 amino acids.

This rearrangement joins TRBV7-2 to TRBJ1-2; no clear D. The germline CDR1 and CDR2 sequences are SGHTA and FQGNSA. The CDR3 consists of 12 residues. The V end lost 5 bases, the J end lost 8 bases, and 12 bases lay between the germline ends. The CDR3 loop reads CTSSLRLGGYTF. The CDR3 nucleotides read TGTACCAGCAGCCTGAGGTTGGGAGGCTACACCTTC.

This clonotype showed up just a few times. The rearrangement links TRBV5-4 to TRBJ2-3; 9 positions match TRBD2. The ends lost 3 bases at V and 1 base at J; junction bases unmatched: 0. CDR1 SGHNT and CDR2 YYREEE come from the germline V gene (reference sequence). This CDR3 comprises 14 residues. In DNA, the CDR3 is TGTGCCAGCAGCTCTAGCGGGGGCACAGATACGCAGTATTTT. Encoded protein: CASSSSGGTDTQYF.

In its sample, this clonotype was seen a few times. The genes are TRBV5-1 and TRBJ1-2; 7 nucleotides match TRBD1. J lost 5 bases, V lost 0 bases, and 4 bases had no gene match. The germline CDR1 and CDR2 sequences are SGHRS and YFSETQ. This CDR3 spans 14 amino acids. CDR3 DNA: TGCGCCAGCAGCTTGGGGACAGGCGGATATGGCTACACCTTC. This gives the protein CASSLGTGGYGYTF.

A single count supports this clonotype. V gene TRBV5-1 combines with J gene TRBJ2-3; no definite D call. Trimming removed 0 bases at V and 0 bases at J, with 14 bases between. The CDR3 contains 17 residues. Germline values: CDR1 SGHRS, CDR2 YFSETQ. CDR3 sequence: CASSLAQSTRSTDTQYF. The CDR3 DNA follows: TGCGCCAGCAGCTTGGCCCAGTCCACCCGAAGCACAGATACGCAGTATTTT.

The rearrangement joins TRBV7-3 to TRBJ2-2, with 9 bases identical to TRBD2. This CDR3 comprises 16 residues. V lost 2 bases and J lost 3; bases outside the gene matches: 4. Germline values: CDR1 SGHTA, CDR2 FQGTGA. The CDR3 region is CASSLWSSGDTGELFF. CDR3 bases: TGTGCCAGCAGCTTATGGTCTAGCGGGGACACCGGGGAGCTGTTTTTT.

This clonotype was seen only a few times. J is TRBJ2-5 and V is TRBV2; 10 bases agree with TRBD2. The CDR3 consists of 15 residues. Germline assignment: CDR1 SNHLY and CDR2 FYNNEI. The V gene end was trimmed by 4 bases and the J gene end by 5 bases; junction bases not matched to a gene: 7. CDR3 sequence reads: CASSVPSGGLETQYF. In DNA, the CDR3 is TGTGCCAGCAGTGTCCCTAGCGGGGGATTGGAGACCCAGTACTTC.

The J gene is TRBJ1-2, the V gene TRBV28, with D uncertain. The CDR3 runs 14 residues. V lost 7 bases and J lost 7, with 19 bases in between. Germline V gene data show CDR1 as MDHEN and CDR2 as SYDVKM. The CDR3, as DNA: TGTGCCAGCATTCAGACGGCTGAGTCTACTGGCTACACCTTC. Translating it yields CASIQTAESTGYTF.

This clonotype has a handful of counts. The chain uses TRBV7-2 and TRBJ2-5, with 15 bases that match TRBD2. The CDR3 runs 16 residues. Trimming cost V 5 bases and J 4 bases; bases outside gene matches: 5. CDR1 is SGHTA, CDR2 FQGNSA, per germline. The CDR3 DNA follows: TGTGCCAGCAGCCCTGGACTAGCGGGGGGGCGAGAGACCCAGTACTTC. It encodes CASSPGLAGGRETQYF.

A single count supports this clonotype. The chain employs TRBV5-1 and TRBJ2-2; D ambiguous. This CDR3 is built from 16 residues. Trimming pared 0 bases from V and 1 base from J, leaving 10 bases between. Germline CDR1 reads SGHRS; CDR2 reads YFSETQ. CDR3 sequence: CASSLGTKQNTGELFF. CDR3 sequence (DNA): TGCGCCAGCAGCTTGGGAACAAAACAGAACACCGGGGAGCTGTTTTTT.

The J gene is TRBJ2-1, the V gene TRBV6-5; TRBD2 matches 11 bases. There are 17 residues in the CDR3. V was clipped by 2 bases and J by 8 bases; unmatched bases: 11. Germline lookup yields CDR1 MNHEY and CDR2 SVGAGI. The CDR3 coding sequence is TGTGCCAGCAGTTACGGGCTAGCGGGGGGTTCGAGTTATGAGCAGTTCTTC. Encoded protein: CASSYGLAGGSSYEQFF.

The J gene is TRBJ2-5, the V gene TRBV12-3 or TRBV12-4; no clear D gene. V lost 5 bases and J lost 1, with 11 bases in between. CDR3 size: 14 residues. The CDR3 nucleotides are TGTGCCAGCAGTCCTCGCCGGACCCAAGAGACCCAGTACTTC. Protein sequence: CASSPRRTQETQYF.

The CDR3 nucleotides are TGCAGTGCTAGAGCCACCCTCGGCGGTCGGGGAATAAGCTCCTACGAGCAGTACTTC. Its translation is CSARATLGGRGISSYEQYF. The V gene is TRBV20-1, the J gene TRBJ2-7; possibly TRBD2 for D (5 bases). The CDR3 length is 19 residues. Between the trimmed V and J ends, which lost 1 base and 0 bases, there was a span of 25 bases. Germline values: CDR1 DFQATT, CDR2 SNEGSKA (reference sequence).

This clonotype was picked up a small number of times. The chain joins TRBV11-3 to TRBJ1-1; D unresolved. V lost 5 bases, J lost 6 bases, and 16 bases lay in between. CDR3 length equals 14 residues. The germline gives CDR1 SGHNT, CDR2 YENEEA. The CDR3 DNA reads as TGTGCCAGCAGCCCTGGACGGAGCCTCCCTGAAGCTTTCTTT. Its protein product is CASSPGRSLPEAFF.

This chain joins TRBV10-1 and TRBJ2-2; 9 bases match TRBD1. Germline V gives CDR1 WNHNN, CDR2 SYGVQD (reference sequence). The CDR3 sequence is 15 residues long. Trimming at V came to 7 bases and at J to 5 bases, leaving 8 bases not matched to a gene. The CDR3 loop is CASTSGTGRTGELFF. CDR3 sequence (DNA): TGCGCCAGCACCTCGGGGACAGGGAGGACCGGGGAGCTGTTTTTT.

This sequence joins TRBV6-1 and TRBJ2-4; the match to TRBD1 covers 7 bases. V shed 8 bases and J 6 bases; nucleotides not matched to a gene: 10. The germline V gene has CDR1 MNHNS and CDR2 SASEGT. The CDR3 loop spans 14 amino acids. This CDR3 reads CASYEGASGNIQYF. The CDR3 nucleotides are TGTGCCAGCTACGAGGGGGCGAGTGGAAACATTCAGTACTTC.

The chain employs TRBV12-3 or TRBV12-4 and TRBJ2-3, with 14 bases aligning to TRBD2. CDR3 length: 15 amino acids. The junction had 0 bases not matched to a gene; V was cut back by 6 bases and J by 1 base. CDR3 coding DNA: TGTGCCAGCAGGGGACTAGCGGGGGGCACAGATACGCAGTATTTT. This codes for CASRGLAGGTDTQYF.

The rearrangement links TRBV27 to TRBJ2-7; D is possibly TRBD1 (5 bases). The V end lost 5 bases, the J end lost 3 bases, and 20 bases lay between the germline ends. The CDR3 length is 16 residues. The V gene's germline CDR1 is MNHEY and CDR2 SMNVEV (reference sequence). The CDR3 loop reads CASSPLTAGLIYEQYF. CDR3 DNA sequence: TGTGCCAGCAGTCCCCTGACAGCAGGGCTGATCTACGAGCAGTACTTC.

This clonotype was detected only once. CDR3 sequence: CSVGGTRANEKLFF. DNA for the CDR3: TGCAGCGTTGGCGGGACACGAGCTAATGAAAAACTGTTTTTT. V and J are TRBV29-1 and TRBJ1-4; weak D call: TRBD1 (6 bases). Trimming stripped 4 bases from V and 3 bases from J, with 12 bases between. The CDR3 covers 14 residues. Germline loops: CDR1 SQVTM, CDR2 ANQGSEA.